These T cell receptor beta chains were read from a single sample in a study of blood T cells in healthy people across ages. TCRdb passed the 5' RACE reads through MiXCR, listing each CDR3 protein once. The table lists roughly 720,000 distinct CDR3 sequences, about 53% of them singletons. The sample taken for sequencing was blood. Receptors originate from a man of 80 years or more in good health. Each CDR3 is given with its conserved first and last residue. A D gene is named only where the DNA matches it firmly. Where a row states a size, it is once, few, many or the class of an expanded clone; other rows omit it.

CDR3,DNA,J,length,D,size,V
CASSLDSGGFHYTF,TGTGCCAGCAGCTTAGACTCGGGGGGGTTTCACTACACCTTC,TRBJ1-2,14,.,.,TRBV11-2
CASSYEGKVALSYNEQYF,TGTGCCAGCAGTTACGAAGGGAAGGTAGCCCTCTCCTACAATGAGCAGTACTTC,TRBJ2-7,18,.,.,TRBV6-2/TRBV6-3
CASSLQRGAQYF,TGTGCCAGCAGCCTGCAGCGGGGTGCGCAGTATTTT,TRBJ2-3,12,TRBD2,.,TRBV13
CASSERSGPGQFF,TGTGCCAGCAGTGAAAGGTCCGGTCCCGGGCAGTTCTTC,TRBJ2-1,13,.,few,TRBV6-1
CSASRPQETQYF,TGCAGTGCTAGTCGACCCCAAGAGACCCAGTACTTC,TRBJ2-5,12,.,few,TRBV20-1
CASSQSGRALDEQFF,TGTGCCAGCAGCCAAAGCGGGAGGGCCTTAGATGAGCAGTTCTTC,TRBJ2-1,15,TRBD2,.,TRBV6-5
CASSLELQGQVGSDTQYF,TGCGCCAGCAGCTTGGAACTCCAGGGACAGGTGGGGTCAGATACGCAGTATTTT,TRBJ2-3,18,TRBD1,.,TRBV5-1
CASSFGRGWDAYF,TGCGCCAGCAGCTTTGGCCGCGGGTGGGACGCGTATTTT,TRBJ2-3,13,.,.,TRBV5-1
CRTGLAGVGAAYNEQFF,TGCAGAACGGGACTAGCGGGAGTAGGGGCAGCCTACAATGAGCAGTTCTTC,TRBJ2-1,17,TRBD2,.,TRBV20-1
CSEGGGEKLFF,TGCAGTGAGGGGGGTGGGGAAAAACTGTTTTTT,TRBJ1-4,11,.,.,TRBV20-1
CATSKGQGNNSPLHF,TGTGCCACCAGCAAGGGACAGGGGAATAATTCACCCCTCCACTTT,TRBJ1-6,15,TRBD1,.,TRBV15
CASSSGWHNNEKLFF,TGTGCCAGCAGTTCCGGGTGGCATAATAATGAAAAACTGTTTTTT,TRBJ1-4,15,.,.,TRBV25-1
CASSGPGQGAQETQYF,TGTGCCAGCAGCGGACCGGGACAGGGGGCCCAAGAGACCCAGTACTTC,TRBJ2-5,16,TRBD1,.,TRBV9
CATSLAGVGEQYF,TGTGCCACCTCTCTAGCGGGAGTCGGTGAGCAGTACTTC,TRBJ2-7,13,TRBD2,few,TRBV15
CASSHFGANVLTF,TGTGCCAGCAGCCATTTTGGGGCCAACGTCCTGACTTTC,TRBJ2-6,13,.,.,TRBV14
CASSGDRSSVQYF,TGTGCCAGCAGTGGGGACAGGTCCTCTGTTCAGTACTTC,TRBJ2-4,13,TRBD1,.,TRBV6-1
CASSRGGDRLSSYEQYF,TGTGCCAGCAGCCGCGGGGGAGACAGATTGAGCTCCTACGAGCAGTACTTC,TRBJ2-7,17,TRBD2,.,TRBV13